The rows below give T cell receptor beta chains drawn from one sample of a study of shared clonotypes between healthy human individuals. Measured with immunoSEQ multiplex PCR; TCRdb has only the in-frame clones, and not every one. This sample has around 700,000 clones, with less than 80% found just once. The sequencing input was memory CD4+ T cells sorted from blood. The receptors come from a woman aged 30 to 39 in good health. Each CDR3 is given with its conserved first and last residue. The order of the fields is CDR3 DNA, CDR3 protein, V gene, clone size, J gene, D gene. The D gene is left open where the match is weak. Clone size is stated in some rows and not others, as once, few, many or a class when expanded.

TGTGCCAGTAGTATAGGGACTAGCGGGAGGATATCCTACGAGCAGTACTTC CASSIGTSGRISYEQYF TRBV19 - TRBJ2-7 TRBD2
TGTGCCAGCAGCGCCCCCAGGGGCACCTATGGCTACACCTTC CASSAPRGTYGYTF TRBV28 - TRBJ1-2 -
TGTGCCAGCAGCCAGGACTGGGGCAATCAGCCCCAGCATTTT CASSQDWGNQPQHF TRBV2 few TRBJ1-5 -
TGTGCCAGCAGCGGACCAGGGGTGAACACTGAAGCTTTCTTT CASSGPGVNTEAFF TRBV11-3 - TRBJ1-1 -
TGTGCCAGCAGCTTAGTAGCGGGAGGCCAGGAGCAGTTCTTC CASSLVAGGQEQFF TRBV11-2 - TRBJ2-1 TRBD2
TGCGCCAGCAGCCCGGACCTGACAGGGTGGGAGACCCAGTACTTC CASSPDLTGWETQYF TRBV4-1 - TRBJ2-5 TRBD1
TGTGCCAGTAGTTCACAGGGCTGGAATCAGCCCCAGCATTTT CASSSQGWNQPQHF TRBV19 - TRBJ1-5 -
TGTGCCAGCAGTTTGCCGGGCCGAAACACCATATATTTT CASSLPGRNTIYF TRBV28 - TRBJ1-3 -
TGTGCCAGCAGTTATTTGACAGGGGGCGAGGGCAATGAGCAGTTCTTC CASSYLTGGEGNEQFF TRBV6-5 - TRBJ2-1 TRBD1
TGCGCCAGCAGTTTAATGGGAGGGCCAGGCAATGAGCAGTTCTTC CASSLMGGPGNEQFF TRBV5-1 - TRBJ2-1 TRBD2
TGCGCCAGCAGCTTGGAGGCTAGCGGGAGTTTAGGCGAGCAGTACTTC CASSLEASGSLGEQYF TRBV5-1 few TRBJ2-7 TRBD2
TGTGCCAGAAGCTGGACCCGGGACAGAGCCTACGAGCAGTACTTC CARSWTRDRAYEQYF TRBV5-3 - TRBJ2-7 TRBD1
TGTGCCAGCAGTCCCCAAAGGGCGAACACCGGGGAGCTGTTTTTT CASSPQRANTGELFF TRBV28 - TRBJ2-2 -
TGTGCCAGCAGCTCCAGGGGAGGAGAAGCTTACGAGCAGTACTTC CASSSRGGEAYEQYF TRBV7-2 - TRBJ2-7 -
TGTGCCAGCAGCCGGCCGGGACAGGGTGGGAACACTGAAGCTTTCTTT CASSRPGQGGNTEAFF TRBV11-2 - TRBJ1-1 TRBD1
TGTGCCAGCATGTTGGGTAGGGGCGGGAGTGTCATTGATACGCAGTATTTT CASMLGRGGSVIDTQYF TRBV27 - TRBJ2-3 TRBD2
TGTGCCAGCAGTGCCACAGGGCGGGGTCAGCCCCAGCATTTT CASSATGRGQPQHF TRBV2 - TRBJ1-5 -
TGTGCCAGCAGTTTACGTCCTAGTGTAGAGCAGTACTTC CASSLRPSVEQYF TRBV27 - TRBJ2-7 -
TGTGCCAGCAGTTTAAAACCGGACAGGGTGAGGAGTGGCTACACCTTC CASSLKPDRVRSGYTF TRBV27 once TRBJ1-2 TRBD1
TGTGCCAGCAGGCCAACCGGGACTAGGAGCTCCTACGAGCAGTACTTC CASRPTGTRSSYEQYF TRBV11-2 - TRBJ2-7 TRBD2
TGTGCCAGCAGCTTAGTTGCCCTGGCAGGGCAGTACGAGCAGTACTTC CASSLVALAGQYEQYF TRBV7-2 - TRBJ2-7 -
TGTGCCAGCAGTGGGCTGGGAGAGACCCAGTACTTC CASSGLGETQYF TRBV2 - TRBJ2-5 -
TGTGCCAGCAGCGCACGGGAGACCCAGTACTTC CASSARETQYF TRBV9 - TRBJ2-5 -
TGCGCCAGCAGCTTGGGTCAGGGAGGTGAAAAACTGTTTTTT CASSLGQGGEKLFF TRBV5-1 - TRBJ1-4 -
TGTGCCAGTAGTCGCCTGTACCTCTCCGAGCAGTACTTC CASSRLYLSEQYF TRBV19 - TRBJ2-7 -
TGTGCCAGCTTTTGTGGGGGGCCGGGGGGCACTGAAGCTTTCTTT CASFCGGPGGTEAFF TRBV21-1 - TRBJ1-1 -
TGCAGCGTTGAGAGGGCCGAGACGGACGAGCAGTACTTC CSVERAETDEQYF TRBV29-1 - TRBJ2-7 -
TGTGCCAGCAGCCGAACGAGTAGTGGATGGGACGAGCAGTACTTC CASSRTSSGWDEQYF TRBV5-6 many TRBJ2-7 -
TGTGCCAGCAACATCCGGGAGTCACGACTGGGCAATGAGCAGTTCTTC CASNIRESRLGNEQFF TRBV5-6 - TRBJ2-1 -
TGCGCCAGCAGTGAGTCAGGGGGGAGTAGCTACGAGCAGTACTTC CASSESGGSSYEQYF TRBV10-1 - TRBJ2-7 -
TGCGCCAGCAGCTTGTTGGGACAGGGGTACAATGAGCAGTTCTTC CASSLLGQGYNEQFF TRBV5-1 - TRBJ2-1 TRBD1
TGTGCCAGTAGTGCCAGGGTACCCGGGGAGCTGTTTTTT CASSARVPGELFF TRBV19 - TRBJ2-2 -
TGTGCCAGCAACCGACTAGCGGCTACCTACAATGAGCAGTTCTTC CASNRLAATYNEQFF TRBV2 - TRBJ2-1 TRBD2
TGTGCCTGGAGTGTCCCTGCGACATCGAGAAAACTGTTTTTT CAWSVPATSRKLFF TRBV30 - TRBJ1-4 -
TGTGCCAGCAGTTCTCTCAAAGGCAGGGGGCAATATCGTGAAGCTTTCTTT CASSSLKGRGQYREAFF TRBV28 - TRBJ1-1 TRBD1
TGTGCCAGCAGCCAAAATAAGGGGACAGGCCATGAAAAACTGTTTTTT CASSQNKGTGHEKLFF TRBV14 - TRBJ1-4 TRBD1
TGCGCCAGCAGCTTGGCCCAGGGAGGGGGTCAAGAGACCCAGTACTTC CASSLAQGGGQETQYF TRBV5-1 - TRBJ2-5 -
TGTGCCACCGCAGGACTAGCGGGAGGAACTTCCTACAATGAGCAGTTCTTC CATAGLAGGTSYNEQFF TRBV10-3 few TRBJ2-1 TRBD2
TGTGCCAGCTCACCCCACTTGCAGGGTAATCATGAGCAGTTCTTC CASSPHLQGNHEQFF TRBV18 - TRBJ2-1 -
TGTGCCAGCAGCTTAAACTTCGGACAGGACTACGAGCAGTACTTC CASSLNFGQDYEQYF TRBV11-1 - TRBJ2-7 TRBD1
TGCGCCAGCAGCATCCGTCCTCTCGGACTAGCGAACGGCGGGGAGCTGTTTTTT CASSIRPLGLANGGELFF TRBV5-1 - TRBJ2-2 TRBD2
TGTGCCAGCAGCTTTAGGCTAGCGGACACCTACGAGCAGTACTTC CASSFRLADTYEQYF TRBV11-2 - TRBJ2-7 TRBD2
TGTGCCAGTAGTTCTATGACAGGGCCAAATGAGCAGTTCTTC CASSSMTGPNEQFF TRBV19 - TRBJ2-1 TRBD1
TGTGCCAGCAGTGGAAGGACAGGGTTCGACGAGCAGTACTTC CASSGRTGFDEQYF TRBV6-6 - TRBJ2-7 TRBD1
TGTGCCAGCAGCTTAACGGCTAGCGGGAGTGGCACAGATACGCAGTATTTT CASSLTASGSGTDTQYF TRBV7-3 - TRBJ2-3 TRBD2
TGTGCCTGGAACCGAGGGGAAAGTGAAGCTTTCTTT CAWNRGESEAFF TRBV30 - TRBJ1-1 -
TGTGCCAGCAGCAGATCAGGGGGATACACTGAAGCTTTCTTT CASSRSGGYTEAFF TRBV5-5 - TRBJ1-1 TRBD1
TGTGCCAGTAGCGACGGGAGGAGGAGCTCCTACAATGAGCAGTTCTTC CASSDGRRSSYNEQFF TRBV19 - TRBJ2-1 TRBD2
TGCGCCAGCAGCTTGATCGGCCCGAGTGAAAAACTGTTTTTT CASSLIGPSEKLFF TRBV5-1 once TRBJ1-4 -
TGTGCCAGCAGCCCCTTGGGGGCCTGGGGGCCTGAAGCTTTCTTT CASSPLGAWGPEAFF TRBV6-5 - TRBJ1-1 -
TGTGCCAGCAGCAAGCCCCGGCCAGGGTGGACCGGGGAGCTGTTTTTT CASSKPRPGWTGELFF TRBV21-1 once TRBJ2-2 -
TGTGCCAGCAGTGTCCAGGGTTTTGAGCCCCAGCATTTT CASSVQGFEPQHF TRBV2 - TRBJ1-5 -
TGTGCCAGCAGCTTAATATACACTACCTACGAGCAGTACTTC CASSLIYTTYEQYF TRBV11-2 - TRBJ2-7 -
TGTGCCAGCAGCTCGAGGCAGGCTAGCGGTAGTTACGAGCAGTACTTC CASSSRQASGSYEQYF TRBV11-2 - TRBJ2-7 TRBD2
TGTGCCAGCAGTGTTCTGGAGATCTCCTACAATGAGCAGTTCTTC CASSVLEISYNEQFF TRBV2 - TRBJ2-1 -
TGCAGCGCCCTCCCCCGGAGGGGGGGAACTGAAGCTTTCTTT CSALPRRGGTEAFF TRBV29-1 - TRBJ1-1 -
TGTGGGGACAGTTCAATCTCTGGAAACACCATATATTTT CGDSSISGNTIYF TRBV7-2 - TRBJ1-3 TRBD1
TGTGCCACCAGCTTCTCCTTCTCAGATCAGCCCCAGCATTTT CATSFSFSDQPQHF TRBV15 - TRBJ1-5 -
TGTGCCAGTAGTACTCCGGGCATCGCAGAGACCCAGTACTTC CASSTPGIAETQYF TRBV19 - TRBJ2-5 -
TGTGCCAGCAGTCCCAGGTGGCAAGACACTGAAGCTTTCTTT CASSPRWQDTEAFF TRBV27 once TRBJ1-1 -